This T cell receptor (beta chain) was documented in a study of OX40 agonist ivuxolimab in advanced cancers. Findings and caveats of the study: Normalized T-cell clonal expansion was also low in some nonresponders. The work left the antigen specificity of expanded peripheral T cells undetermined.

V lost 6 bases and J 2 bases, leaving 8 bases between the germline ends. The CDR3 runs to 12 residues. Looked up from germline, CDR1 is MDHEN and CDR2 is SYDVKM. The protocol was immunoSEQ multiplex PCR, while the TCRdb copy is restricted to in-frame clones and leaves out a portion. The sample lists tens of thousands of clones, about 90% occurring once. There are a few counts of this clone. What it recognizes is unknown. The rearrangement links TRBV28 to TRBJ2-7; no reliable D call. This material consisted of CD4+ or CD8+ T cells sorted from blood, taken in a trial of the OX40 agonist ivuxolimab. The clonotype originates from an adult with an advanced solid tumor such as melanoma, head and neck, liver or kidney cancer. Here the CDR3 reads CASSTGAYEQYF. DNA of the CDR3: TGTGCCAGCAGCACCGGAGCCTACGAGCAGTACTTC.